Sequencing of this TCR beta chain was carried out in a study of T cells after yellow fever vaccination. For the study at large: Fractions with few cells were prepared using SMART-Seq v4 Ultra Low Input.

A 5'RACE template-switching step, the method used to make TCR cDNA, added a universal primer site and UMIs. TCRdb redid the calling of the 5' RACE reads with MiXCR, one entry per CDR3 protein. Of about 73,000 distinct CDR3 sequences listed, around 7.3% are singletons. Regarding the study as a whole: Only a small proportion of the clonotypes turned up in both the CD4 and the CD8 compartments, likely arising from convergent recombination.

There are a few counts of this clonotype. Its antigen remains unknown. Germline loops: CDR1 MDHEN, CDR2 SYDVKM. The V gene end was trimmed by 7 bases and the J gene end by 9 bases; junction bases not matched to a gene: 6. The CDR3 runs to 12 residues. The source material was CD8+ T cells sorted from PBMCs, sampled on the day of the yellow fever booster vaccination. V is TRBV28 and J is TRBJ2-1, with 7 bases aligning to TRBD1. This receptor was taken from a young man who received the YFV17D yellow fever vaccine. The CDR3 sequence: CASKKNRGEQFF. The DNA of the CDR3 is TGTGCCAGCAAGAAAAACAGGGGTGAGCAGTTCTTC.